The 19 T cell receptor beta chains below come from one sample, sequenced in a study of blood T cell repertoires in COVID-19. TCRdb's copy holds only in-frame clones and misses some; the assay was immunoSEQ multiplex PCR. Of over 200,000 clones in the sample, 80% to 95% are singletons; the top ten hold under 3%. The sequencing input was peripheral blood. These receptors all stem from a person under 35 with COVID-19, enrolled during active disease.

The CDR3 sequence is CASSLAGGGSYGYTF. The DNA of the CDR3 is TGCGCCAGCAGCTTGGCCGGAGGGGGCAGCTATGGCTACACCTTC. The V call is TRBV5-1, the J call TRBJ1-2; 7 nucleotides line up with TRBD1. Germline V lookup: CDR1 SGHRS, CDR2 YFSETQ. This CDR3 spans 15 amino acids. The V segment lost 0 bases and the J segment 4 bases; nucleotides outside the gene matches: 6.

This chain connects TRBV6-1 to TRBJ1-2; TRBD1 aligns across 8 bases. The CDR3 runs to 15 residues. After removal of 0 bases from V and 4 bases from J, the junction contained 4 bases not matched to a gene. The germline gives CDR1 MNHNS, CDR2 SASEGT. The CDR3 nucleotides read TGTGCCAGCAGTGAAGCCCAGGGGGCTGGCTATGGCTACACCTTC. Translated, it gives CASSEAQGAGYGYTF.

The V and J genes are TRBV19 and TRBJ1-2, with 7 bases lining up with TRBD1. CDR1 is LNHDA, CDR2 SQIVND, per germline (reference sequence). V was pared by 8 bases and J by 1 base, with 4 bases of the junction left unmatched. The CDR3 length is 13 residues. The CDR3 here is CASEGTVNYGYTF. CDR3 nucleotides: TGTGCCAGTGAGGGGACAGTTAACTATGGCTACACCTTC.

The chain is built from TRBV6-5 and TRBJ1-2; D is uncertain. V was cut by 2 bases and J by 8 bases, with 12 bases left in between. Germline V gives CDR1 MNHEY, CDR2 SVGAGI. This CDR3 has 13 amino acids. CDR3 region: CASSYGRLGGYTF. CDR3 DNA: TGTGCCAGCAGTTACGGGAGGTTGGGCGGCTACACCTTC.

The chain carries TRBV5-4 and TRBJ1-1; 7 nucleotides align to TRBD1. Unmatched junction bases numbered 19, after V lost 2 bases and J lost 0 bases. CDR1 SGHNT and CDR2 YYREEE come from the germline V gene (reference sequence). The CDR3 has 20 residues. The CDR3 sequence is CASSLPTGAKDHSMNTEAFF. The DNA of the CDR3 is TGTGCCAGCAGCTTACCCACAGGGGCCAAGGATCATTCTATGAACACTGAAGCTTTCTTT.

This chain joins TRBV5-4 and TRBJ1-2; possible D gene TRBD1, 5 bases. Between the trimmed V and J ends, which lost 0 bases and 10 bases, there was a span of 7 bases. The CDR3 runs to 11 residues. Germline CDR1 SGHNT, CDR2 YYREEE (reference sequence). CDR3 nucleotide sequence: TGTGCCAGCAGCTTGGGACAGACCTACACCTTC. Translated, it gives CASSLGQTYTF.

This chain connects TRBV5-1 to TRBJ1-3, with D possibly matching TRBD1 (6 bases). V lost 2 bases to trimming and J lost 1 base, with 10 bases between them. In germline, CDR1 is SGHRS, CDR2 YFSETQ. The CDR3 has 15 amino acids. The CDR3 loop reads CASSLGDTSGNTIYF. In nucleotides, the CDR3 is TGCGCCAGCAGCTTAGGGGACACGTCTGGAAACACCATATATTTT.

The chain links TRBV9 to TRBJ2-7, with 7 bases lining up with TRBD1. The CDR3 consists of 16 residues. The ends lost 6 bases at V and 1 base at J; junction bases unmatched: 13. Germline lookup yields CDR1 SGDLS and CDR2 YYNGEE. CDR3 nucleotides: TGTGCCAGCAATATCCCAATGACAGGGCGATCCTACGAGCAGTACTTC. It codes for CASNIPMTGRSYEQYF.

The chain links TRBV5-1 to TRBJ1-4; D is possibly TRBD1 (5 bases). The V end was cut by 2 bases, the J end by 8 bases, with 10 bases between. Germline V gene lookup returns CDR1 SGHRS and CDR2 YFSETQ. CDR3 length: 13 residues. The CDR3 nucleotides read TGCGCCAGCAGCTTACAGGACGGCGAAAAACTGTTTTTT. This translates into CASSLQDGEKLFF.

The rearrangement links TRBV5-1 to TRBJ2-5, with D perhaps TRBD2 (5 bases). The V end lost 3 bases, the J end lost 4 bases, and 16 bases lay between the germline ends. Germline loops: CDR1 SGHRS, CDR2 YFSETQ. The CDR3 loop spans 15 amino acids. DNA for the CDR3: TGCGCCAGCAGCTCTTGGACTGCGGATATAGAGACCCAGTACTTC. It encodes CASSSWTADIETQYF.

This sequence joins TRBV19 and TRBJ2-5; possible D gene TRBD1, 5 bases. The CDR3 has 14 residues. Germline assignment: CDR1 LNHDA and CDR2 SQIVND (reference sequence). V was shortened by 3 bases and J by 7 bases, with 15 bases between the two germline ends. CDR3 sequence (DNA): TGTGCCAGTAGTATGACAGCCCGGAGATCGACCCAGTACTTC. Translating it yields CASSMTARRSTQYF.

CDR3 DNA: TGTGCCAGCACTTGGGGCCACACACACAATGAGCAGTTCTTC. This sequence encodes CASTWGHTHNEQFF. V usage is TRBV21-1 and J usage is TRBJ2-1; TRBD1 reflects the table's D call only, with no check against the DNA. TRBV21-1 is tagged as a pseudogene. This CDR3 is built from 14 residues.

The genes are TRBV7-6 and TRBJ2-2, with D perhaps TRBD2 (6 bases). The ends were cut back, 2 bases at V and 7 bases at J, with 20 bases in the middle. In germline, CDR1 is SGHVS, CDR2 FNYEAQ. The CDR3 covers 17 residues. The CDR3 DNA reads as TGTGCCAGCAGCTTACCGGAGGGCGCACTCGAAAACGGGGAGCTGTTTTTT. Protein: CASSLPEGALENGELFF.

The chain joins TRBV9 to TRBJ2-7, with D maybe TRBD2 (5 bases). The CDR3 runs 15 residues. V was clipped by 0 bases and J by 3 bases, with 13 bases between them. The germline CDR1 and CDR2 sequences are SGDLS and YYNGEE. DNA of the CDR3: TGTGCCAGCAGCGTAGCGGCCGGGAAGGGCTACGAGCAGTACTTC. Encoded protein: CASSVAAGKGYEQYF.

The J gene is TRBJ2-1, the V gene TRBV5-1, with 11 bases lining up with TRBD1. Looked up from germline, CDR1 is SGHRS and CDR2 is YFSETQ. The CDR3 extends over 15 amino acids. V gave up 5 bases and J gave up 6 bases; unmatched junction bases: 7. CDR3 sequence: CASRLRTGGINEQFF. CDR3 nucleotide sequence: TGCGCCAGCAGACTGAGGACAGGGGGCATCAATGAGCAGTTCTTC.

V gene TRBV4-1 combines with J gene TRBJ1-2; D is unclear. V gave up 0 bases and J gave up 8 bases, with 13 bases separating them. CDR3 length: 14 amino acids. Germline lookup yields CDR1 MGHRA and CDR2 YSYEKL. CDR3 sequence reads: CASSQDPGVQGYTF. In DNA form, the CDR3 reads TGCGCCAGCAGCCAAGACCCCGGGGTACAAGGCTACACCTTC.

V and J are TRBV5-6 and TRBJ2-1; 15 nucleotides line up with TRBD2. From germline, CDR1 is SGHDT and CDR2 YYEEEE. The CDR3 runs to 17 residues. J was trimmed by 9 bases and V by 4 bases; bases with no gene match: 11. CDR3: CASSPWTSGRVGGEQFF. The CDR3 DNA follows: TGTGCCAGCAGCCCATGGACTAGCGGGAGGGTTGGCGGTGAGCAGTTCTTC.

This clone was counted a single time. The chain has TRBV6-5 and TRBJ2-3; possibly TRBD1 for D (5 bases). The CDR3 consists of 16 residues. Germline V gives CDR1 MNHEY, CDR2 SVGAGI. V was trimmed by 2 bases and J by 0 bases, leaving 12 bases between them. CDR3: CASSYRGMTSTDTQYF. CDR3 nucleotide sequence: TGTGCCAGCAGTTACAGGGGCATGACTAGCACAGATACGCAGTATTTT.

The V and J genes are TRBV12-3 or TRBV12-4 and TRBJ2-2; D remains ambiguous. This CDR3 has 13 amino acids. The V end was cut by 1 base, the J end by 7 bases, with 7 bases between. The CDR3 DNA follows: TGTGCCAGCAGTTTAGGTAGAGGCGGGGAGCTGTTTTTT. This codes for CASSLGRGGELFF.